This T cell receptor (beta chain) was obtained from a study of T cells in Graves' hyperthyroidism and ophthalmopathy. The V gene's germline CDR1 is MNHEY and CDR2 SVGAGI. V was pared by 4 bases and J by 3 bases, with 15 bases between. This CDR3 has 15 amino acids. TCR beta CDR3 regions were amplified from RNA transcripts. First-round RT-PCR of the TCR CDR3 relied on the HTBI primer set. A single record per CDR3 protein comes from TCRdb applying MiXCR to the multiplex PCR reads. The sample has hundreds of thousands of distinct CDR3 sequences, roughly a quarter seen once; the top ten hold 35% to 40%. The receptor comes from a middle-aged woman with Graves' ophthalmopathy. The chain has TRBV6-5 and TRBJ2-5; D possibly matches TRBD1 or TRBD2 (5 bases each). The specimen was blood. The CDR3 region has the DNA TGTGCCAGCAGTTTACCCCAAGAGGGGAAAGAGACCCAGTACTTC. This encodes CASSLPQEGKETQYF.